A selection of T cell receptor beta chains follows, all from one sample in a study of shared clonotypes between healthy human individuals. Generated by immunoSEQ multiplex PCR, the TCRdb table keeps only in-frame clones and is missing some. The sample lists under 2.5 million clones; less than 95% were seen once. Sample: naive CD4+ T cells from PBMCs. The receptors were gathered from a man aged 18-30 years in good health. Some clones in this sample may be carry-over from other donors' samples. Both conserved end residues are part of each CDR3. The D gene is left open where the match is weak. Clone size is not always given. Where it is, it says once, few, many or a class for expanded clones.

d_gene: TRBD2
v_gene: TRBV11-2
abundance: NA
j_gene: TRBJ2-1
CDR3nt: TGTGCCAGCAGCCCCATTAGCGGGGACAATGAGCAGTTCTTC
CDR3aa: CASSPISGDNEQFF

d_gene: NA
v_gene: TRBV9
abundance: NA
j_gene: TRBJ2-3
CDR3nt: TGTGCCAGCGCCCGGGGAGCGAGCACAGATACGCAGTATTTT
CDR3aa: CASARGASTDTQYF

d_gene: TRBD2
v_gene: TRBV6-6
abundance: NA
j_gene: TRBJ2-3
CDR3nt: TGTGCCAGCAGGGGGACTATAGGTACGCAGTATTTT
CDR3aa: CASRGTIGTQYF

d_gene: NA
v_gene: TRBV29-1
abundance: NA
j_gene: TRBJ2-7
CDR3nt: TGCAGCGTACGGGAGAGGGGGGCCTACGAGCAGTACTTC
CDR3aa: CSVRERGAYEQYF

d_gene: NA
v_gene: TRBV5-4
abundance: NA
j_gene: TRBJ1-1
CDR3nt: TGTGCCAGCAGCTTGGCCGAGGCAGCGAACACTGAAGCTTTCTTT
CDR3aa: CASSLAEAANTEAFF

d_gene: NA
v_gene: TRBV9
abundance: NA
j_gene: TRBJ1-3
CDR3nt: TGTGCCAGCAGCGTAGAGCCTGGAAACACCATATATTTT
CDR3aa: CASSVEPGNTIYF

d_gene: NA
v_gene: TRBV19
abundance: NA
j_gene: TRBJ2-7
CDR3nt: TGTGCCAGTAGCAGAAAGGGGAAGGGAGGATCCTACGAGCAGTACTTC
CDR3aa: CASSRKGKGGSYEQYF

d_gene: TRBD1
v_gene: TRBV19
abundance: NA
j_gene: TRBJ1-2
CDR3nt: TGTGCCAGTAGTGTAACACAGGGGAACTATGGCTACACCTTC
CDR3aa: CASSVTQGNYGYTF

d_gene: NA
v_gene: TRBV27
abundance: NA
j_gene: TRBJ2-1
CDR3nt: TGTGCCAGCAGTTTATACCCGGCCAATAAGCAGTTCTTC
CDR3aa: CASSLYPANKQFF

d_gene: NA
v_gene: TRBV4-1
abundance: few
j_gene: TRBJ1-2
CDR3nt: TGCGCCAGCAGCCAAGCAGGGGAATATGGCTACACCTTC
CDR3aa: CASSQAGEYGYTF

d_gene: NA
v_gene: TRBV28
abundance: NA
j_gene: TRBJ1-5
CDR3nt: TGTGCCAGGCTCATGGCCCGGGGATGGGATCAGCCCCAGCATTTT
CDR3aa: CARLMARGWDQPQHF

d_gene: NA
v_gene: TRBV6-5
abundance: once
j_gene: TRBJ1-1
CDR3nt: TGTGCCAGCAGTTACTCAGGGGGGGGGATTACTGAAGCTTTCTTT
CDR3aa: CASSYSGGGITEAFF

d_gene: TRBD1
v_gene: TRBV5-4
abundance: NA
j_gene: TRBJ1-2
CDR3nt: TGTGCCAGCAGCCTCGGGACAGCTGACTATGGCTACACCTTC
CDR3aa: CASSLGTADYGYTF

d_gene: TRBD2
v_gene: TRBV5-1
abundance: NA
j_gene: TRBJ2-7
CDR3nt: TGCGCCAGCAGCTTGCTGGCGGGAGGTAGTTACGAGCAGTACTTC
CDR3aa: CASSLLAGGSYEQYF

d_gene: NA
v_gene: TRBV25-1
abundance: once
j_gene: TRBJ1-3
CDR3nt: TGTGCCACCCGTACCTCTGGAAACACCATATATTTT
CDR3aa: CATRTSGNTIYF

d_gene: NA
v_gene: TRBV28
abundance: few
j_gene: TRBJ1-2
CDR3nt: TGTGCCAGTGGACGGGCAGCGAGTGGCTACACCTTC
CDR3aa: CASGRAASGYTF

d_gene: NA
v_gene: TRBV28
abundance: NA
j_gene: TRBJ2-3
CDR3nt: TGTGCCAGCAGTTTATGGGGACGTAGCACAGATACGCAGTATTTT
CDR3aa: CASSLWGRSTDTQYF

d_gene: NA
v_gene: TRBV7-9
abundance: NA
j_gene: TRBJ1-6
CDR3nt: TGTGCCAGCAGCTTAAGCAGCTCCTATAATTCACCCCTCCACTTT
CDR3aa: CASSLSSSYNSPLHF

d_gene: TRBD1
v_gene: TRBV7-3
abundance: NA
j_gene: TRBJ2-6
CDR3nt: TGTGCCAGCAGCTTATCGTTCAGGGGGCGGTCTGGGGCCAACGTCCTGACTTTC
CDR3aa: CASSLSFRGRSGANVLTF

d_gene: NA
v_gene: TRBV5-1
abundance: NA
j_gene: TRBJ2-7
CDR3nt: TGCGCCAGCAGCGATCTGACGGGAATGGAGCAGTACTTC
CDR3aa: CASSDLTGMEQYF

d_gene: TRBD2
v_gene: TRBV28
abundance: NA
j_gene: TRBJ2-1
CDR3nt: TGTGCCAGCAGTTTACCTAGCGGGAGGCTTCCCAATGAGCAGTTCTTC
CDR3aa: CASSLPSGRLPNEQFF

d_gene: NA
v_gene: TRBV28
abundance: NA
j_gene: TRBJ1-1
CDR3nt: TGTGCCAGCAGTTCGACCCTAAGAGCTACCTCCACTGAAGCTTTCTTT
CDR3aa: CASSSTLRATSTEAFF

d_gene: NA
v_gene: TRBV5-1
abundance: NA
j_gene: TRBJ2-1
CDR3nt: TGCGCCAGCAGCCCCGACCTTGCGGCGCAGTTCTTC
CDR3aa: CASSPDLAAQFF

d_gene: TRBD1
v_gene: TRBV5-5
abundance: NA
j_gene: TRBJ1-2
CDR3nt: TGTGCCAGCAGCTTGGGGACAGGGGTCTATGGCTACACCTTC
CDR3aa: CASSLGTGVYGYTF

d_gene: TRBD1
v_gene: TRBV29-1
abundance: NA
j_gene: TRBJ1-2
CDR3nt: TGCAGCGTTCCCGGGACAGCTAACTATGGCTACACCTTC
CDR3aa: CSVPGTANYGYTF

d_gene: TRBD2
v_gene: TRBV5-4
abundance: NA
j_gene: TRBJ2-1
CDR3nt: TGTGCCAGCAGCTTGGGGACTAGCGGGTCCTACAATGAGCAGTTCTTC
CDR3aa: CASSLGTSGSYNEQFF

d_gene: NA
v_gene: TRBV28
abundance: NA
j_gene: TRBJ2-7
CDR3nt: TGTGCCAGCAGTTCGAGGTCCCCCGGCGAGCAGTACTTC
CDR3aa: CASSSRSPGEQYF

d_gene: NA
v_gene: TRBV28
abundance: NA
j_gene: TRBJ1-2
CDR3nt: TGTGCCAGCAGTTTGCTCCAGGGCGGGGGCTACACCTTC
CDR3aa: CASSLLQGGGYTF

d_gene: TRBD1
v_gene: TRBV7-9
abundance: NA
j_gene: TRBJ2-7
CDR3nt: TGTGCCAGCAGCTTAGCCCCGGGACAGGGGTTGACCGAGCAGTACTTC
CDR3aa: CASSLAPGQGLTEQYF

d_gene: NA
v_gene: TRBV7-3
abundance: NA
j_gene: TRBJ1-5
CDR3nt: TGTGCCAGCAGCCAGGGGAGCAATCAGCCCCAGCATTTT
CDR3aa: CASSQGSNQPQHF

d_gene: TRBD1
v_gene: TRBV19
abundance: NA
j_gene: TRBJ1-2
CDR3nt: TGTGCCAGTACCCGGGACAGGGGTTACTACACCTTC
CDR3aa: CASTRDRGYYTF

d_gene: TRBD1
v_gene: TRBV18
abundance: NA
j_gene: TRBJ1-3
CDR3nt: TGTGCCAGCTCACAGGGACAGTCTTCTGGAAACACCATATATTTT
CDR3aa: CASSQGQSSGNTIYF

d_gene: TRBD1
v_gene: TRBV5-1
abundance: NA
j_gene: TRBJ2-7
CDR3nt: TGCGCCAGCAGCACCCGGACAGGGTCCTACGAGCAGTACTTC
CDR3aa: CASSTRTGSYEQYF

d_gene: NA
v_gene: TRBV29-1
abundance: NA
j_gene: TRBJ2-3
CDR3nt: TGCAGCGTCGCAGGAGGGGGCACAGATACGCAGTATTTT
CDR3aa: CSVAGGGTDTQYF

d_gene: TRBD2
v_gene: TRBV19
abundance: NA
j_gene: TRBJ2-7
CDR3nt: TGTGCCAGTAGTACTAGCGGGAGCTCCTACGAGCAGTACTTC
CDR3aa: CASSTSGSSYEQYF

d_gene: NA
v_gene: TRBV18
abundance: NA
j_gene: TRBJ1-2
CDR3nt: TGTGCCAGCTCACCGAGGGACTATGGCTACACCTTC
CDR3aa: CASSPRDYGYTF

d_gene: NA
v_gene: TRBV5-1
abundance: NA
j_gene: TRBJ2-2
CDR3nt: TGCGCCAGCAGCTCCCCCGGGGAGCTGTTTTTT
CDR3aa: CASSSPGELFF

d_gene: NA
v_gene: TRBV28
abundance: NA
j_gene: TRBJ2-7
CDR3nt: TGTGCCAGCAGCCGGCCCGGGGGGCAGTCGCAGTACTTC
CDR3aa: CASSRPGGQSQYF

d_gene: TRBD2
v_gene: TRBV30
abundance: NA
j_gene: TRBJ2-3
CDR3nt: TGTGCCTGGATCGGGACTAGCGCAGATACGCAGTATTTT
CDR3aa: CAWIGTSADTQYF

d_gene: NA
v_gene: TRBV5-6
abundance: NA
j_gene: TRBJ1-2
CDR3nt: TGTGCCAGCAGCCGGGGACTTAACTATGGCTACACCTTC
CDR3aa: CASSRGLNYGYTF

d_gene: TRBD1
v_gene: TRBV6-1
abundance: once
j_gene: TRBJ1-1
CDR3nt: TGTGCCAGCAGTGTGCTCGGCACAGGGGTTTCTGAAGCTTTCTTT
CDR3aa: CASSVLGTGVSEAFF

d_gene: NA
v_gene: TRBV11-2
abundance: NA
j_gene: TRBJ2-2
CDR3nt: TGTGCCAGCAGTATAGTGGGTAACGGGGAGCTGTTTTTT
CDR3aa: CASSIVGNGELFF

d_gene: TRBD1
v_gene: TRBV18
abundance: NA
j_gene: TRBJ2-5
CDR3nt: TGTGCCAGCTCACCCGGGACAGGGGAACAGACCCAGTACTTC
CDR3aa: CASSPGTGEQTQYF

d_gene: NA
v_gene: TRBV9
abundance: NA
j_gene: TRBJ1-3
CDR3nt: TGTGCCAGCAGCGCCAGACGGGACACCAGCTCTGGAAACACCATATATTTT
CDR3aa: CASSARRDTSSGNTIYF

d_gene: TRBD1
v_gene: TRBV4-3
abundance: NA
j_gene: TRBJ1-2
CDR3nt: TGCGCCAGCAGCCAAATGGGACAGTACAACTATGGCTACACCTTC
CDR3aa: CASSQMGQYNYGYTF

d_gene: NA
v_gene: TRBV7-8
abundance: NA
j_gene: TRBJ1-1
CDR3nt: TGTGCCAGCAGACCATCCGGGCGGCTGAACACTGAAGCTTTCTTT
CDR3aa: CASRPSGRLNTEAFF

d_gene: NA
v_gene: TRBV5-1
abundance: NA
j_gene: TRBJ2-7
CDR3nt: TGCGCCAGCAGCTTGTTCAGTACCGGGACTCCGCTCCGCGAGCAGTACTTC
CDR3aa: CASSLFSTGTPLREQYF

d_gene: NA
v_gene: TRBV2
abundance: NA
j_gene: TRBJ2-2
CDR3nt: TGTGCCAGCAGGGGGGGCGTGGAGCTGTTTTTT
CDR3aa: CASRGGVELFF

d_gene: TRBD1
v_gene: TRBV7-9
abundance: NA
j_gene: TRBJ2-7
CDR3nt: TGTGCCAGCAGCGGACTGGGGACAGGGCCTTACGAGCAGTACTTC
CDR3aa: CASSGLGTGPYEQYF

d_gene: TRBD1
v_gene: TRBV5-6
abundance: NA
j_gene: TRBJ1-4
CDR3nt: TGTGCCAGCAGCCAAGACAGGGGCCACGATGAAAAACTGTTTTTT
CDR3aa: CASSQDRGHDEKLFF

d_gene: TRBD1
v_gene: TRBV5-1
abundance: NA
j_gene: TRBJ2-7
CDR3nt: TGCGCCAGCAGCGTGGGGACAGGTCACTACGAGCAGTACTTC
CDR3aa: CASSVGTGHYEQYF

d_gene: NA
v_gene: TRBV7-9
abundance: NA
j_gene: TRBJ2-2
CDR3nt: TGTGCCAGCAGCCGCATCGGGGAGCTGTTTTTT
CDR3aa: CASSRIGELFF

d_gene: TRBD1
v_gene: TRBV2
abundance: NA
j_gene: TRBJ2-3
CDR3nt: TGTGCCAGTTCAGGACAGGGCCAGACAGATACGCAGTATTTT
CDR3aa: CASSGQGQTDTQYF

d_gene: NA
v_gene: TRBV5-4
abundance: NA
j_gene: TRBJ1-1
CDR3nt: TGTGCCAGCAGCCTACAGGGAGACACTGAAGCTTTCTTT
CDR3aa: CASSLQGDTEAFF

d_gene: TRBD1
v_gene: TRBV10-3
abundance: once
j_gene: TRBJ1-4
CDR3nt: TGTGCCACCCGGGACAGGGGTGATGAAAAACTGTTTTTT
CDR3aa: CATRDRGDEKLFF

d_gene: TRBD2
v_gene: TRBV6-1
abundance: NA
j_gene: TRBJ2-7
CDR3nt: TGTGCCAGCAGTGAAACGGCTAGCGGGAGGAACGAGCAGTACTTC
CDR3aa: CASSETASGRNEQYF

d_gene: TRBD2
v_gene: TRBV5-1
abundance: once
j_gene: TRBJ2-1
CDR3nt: TGCGCCAGCAGCTGGTTAGCGGGAGGAGTCAATGAGCAGTTCTTC
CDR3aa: CASSWLAGGVNEQFF